By share, the clone carrying this TCR beta chain ranks as medium-sized (0.01 to 0.1%). This sample stems from a study of read filtering for tumor transcriptome and immune sequencing. In germline, CDR1 is DFQATT, CDR2 SNEGSKA (reference sequence). The trim removed 6 bases at V and 4 bases at J, leaving 11 bases unmatched. This CDR3 has 15 residues. From approximately 430 ng of RNA, a library with molecular barcoded alpha/delta and beta/gamma adaptors was made. From the reads, TCRdb called clonotypes with MiXCR, one entry per CDR3 protein. The sample carries some 20,000 distinct CDR3 sequences, 22% recorded once.

The sample consisted of a population of CD138-negative cells sorted from bone marrow. The rearrangement uses TRBV20-1 and TRBJ2-3, with TRBD2 matching over 9 bases. This TCR was recovered from a donor older than 35 with multiple myeloma. The CDR3: CSAQRSGGRADTQYF. The CDR3 DNA reads TGCAGTGCCCAGAGGTCTGGCGGGAGGGCAGATACGCAGTATTTT.